The entry that follows covers one T cell receptor (beta chain) sequence. Two negative PCRs, clearance, or symptom resolution characterized the recovered Cohort 3 donors. Germline V gene sequence: CDR1 KGHSH, CDR2 LQKENI. This CDR3 region has 14 residues. Trimming at V came to 4 bases and at J to 0 bases, leaving 3 bases not matched to a gene. The data stem from a study of blood T cell repertoires in COVID-19. As handled by the study authors: Reference gene primer amplification gave estimated nucleated cell counts. TCRdb's copy holds only in-frame clones and misses some; the assay was immunoSEQ multiplex PCR. V and J calls and clone size come straight from that table; D and trimming were deduced from the DNA. The repertoire includes 270,000 or so clones, more than 65% of them detected once, and roughly 3.1% sits in the top ten.

The TCR was taken from a man between 45 and 60 years old who had recovered from COVID-19. The chain combines TRBV18 with TRBJ2-7; 7 bases match TRBD1. The material sequenced was PBMCs or T cells enriched from blood (not recorded which). The DNA for the CDR3 is TGTGCCAGCTCACACCGGGACAGCTCCTACGAGCAGTACTTC. This translates into CASSHRDSSYEQYF.